This T cell receptor beta chain was sequenced during a study of T-cell reconstitution after alpha-beta-depleted transplantation in children. This clonotype was seen more than once but under ten times. TCRbeta library construction was performed incorporating unique molecular identifiers. TCRdb reanalysed the PCR reads using MiXCR and keeps one entry per CDR3 protein. Altogether approximately 240,000 distinct CDR3 sequences are present, around 9.6% being singletons, with the ten largest covering less than 8%. CDR1 and CDR2 from the germline V gene are SEHNR and FQNEAQ (reference sequence). V shed 6 bases and J shed 0 bases, with 14 bases lying between them. CDR3 length equals 15 residues.

Source: PBMCs from the stem cell graft donor, taken from the stem cell graft. The receptor was isolated from a human donor who donated a stem cell graft to a child with acute lymphoblastic leukemia. This rearrangement joins TRBV7-9 to TRBJ1-1; TRBD1 might be the D (5 bases). The CDR3 DNA follows: TGTGCCAGCAGGGGACGGGGACCCATGAACACTGAAGCTTTCTTT. Translating it yields CASRGRGPMNTEAFF. The whole variable domain, remainder taken from reference TRBV7-9 and TRBJ1-1, is DTGVSQNPRHKITKRGQNVTFRCDPISEHNRLYWYRQTLGQGPEFLTYFQNEAQLEKSRLLSDRFSAERPKGSFSTLEIQRTEQGDSAMYLCASRGRGPMNTEAFFGQGTRLTVV.